This T cell receptor (beta chain) was sequenced in a study of cytomegalovirus exposure and HLA in healthy donors. V lost 8 bases and J 6 bases, leaving 14 bases between the germline ends. CDR3 size: 12 residues. From germline, CDR1 is SEHNR and CDR2 FQNEAQ (reference sequence). With 60 Vbeta and 13 Jbeta primers, the PCR was carried out. Clones were read by immunoSEQ multiplex PCR, and TCRdb kept only the in-frame ones, dropping some. Found here are 250,000 or so clones, roughly 91% of them singletons; the top ten hold 1.7%. This chain connects TRBV7-9 to TRBJ2-7; perhaps TRBD2 as D (5 bases). The TCR originated in a girl aged 2-10 years in good health and CMV-seronegative. Sample: PBMCs. DNA for the CDR3: TGTGCCAGCGGCGAGGGCCCAGGCGAGCAGTACTTC. Encoded protein: CASGEGPGEQYF.